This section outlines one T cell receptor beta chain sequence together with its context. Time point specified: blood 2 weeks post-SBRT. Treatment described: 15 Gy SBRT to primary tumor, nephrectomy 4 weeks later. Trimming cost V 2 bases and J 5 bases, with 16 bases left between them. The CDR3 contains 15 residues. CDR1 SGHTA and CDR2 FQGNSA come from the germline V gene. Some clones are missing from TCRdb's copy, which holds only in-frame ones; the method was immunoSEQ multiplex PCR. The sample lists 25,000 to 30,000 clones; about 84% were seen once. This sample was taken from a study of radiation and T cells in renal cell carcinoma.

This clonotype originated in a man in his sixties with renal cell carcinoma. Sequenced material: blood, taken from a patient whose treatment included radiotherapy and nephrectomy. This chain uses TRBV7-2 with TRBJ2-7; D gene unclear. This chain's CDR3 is CASSLSRVARHEQYF. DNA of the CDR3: TGTGCCAGCAGCTTATCGCGCGTCGCCCGGCACGAGCAGTACTTC. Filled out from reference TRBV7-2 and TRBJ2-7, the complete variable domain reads GAGVSQSPSNKVTEKGKDVELRCDPISGHTALYWYRQSLGQGLEFLIYFQGNSAPDKSGLPSDRFSAERTGGSVSTLTIQRTQQEDSAVYLCASSLSRVARHEQYFGPGTRLTVT.